This T cell receptor (beta chain) was documented in a study of human T cells and chemical hapten exposure. This clonotype was picked up a small number of times. Germline CDR1 and CDR2: MNHEY and SVGEGT. The CDR3 sequence is 16 residues long. The germline V and J ends were trimmed by 2 bases and 2 bases, with 10 bases remaining between them. Each CDR3 protein gets one entry after TCRdb re-called the RACE reads with MiXCR. The top ten clones hold over 2% of a sample with about 260,000 distinct CDR3 sequences, about 8.6% of them seen once. Time point: pre-sensitization, week 0. Treatment of the sample: therapeutic diphenylcyclopropenone sensitization with weekly scalp DPC.

This sequence originates from a woman aged 40 to 50 with alopecia areata. Some clones in this sample may be carry-over from other donors' samples. The input for sequencing was whole blood, taken in connection with sensitization to the hapten diphenylcyclopropenone (DPC). This chain links TRBV6-2 or TRBV6-3 with TRBJ2-6; D remains ambiguous. This CDR3 is CASSYATAPGANVLTF. The CDR3, as DNA: TGTGCCAGCAGTTACGCTACAGCCCCTGGGGCCAACGTCCTGACTTTC.